Listed below are T cell receptor beta chains from one sample, sequenced in a study of cytomegalovirus exposure and HLA in healthy donors. The table came from immunoSEQ multiplex PCR; TCRdb's copy has only in-frame clones and leaves some out. The repertoire holds around 170,000 clones, with around 80% as singletons. Sequencing was carried out using PBMCs. These TCRs come from a woman in her forties or fifties in good health and CMV-seropositive. Both conserved end residues are part of each CDR3. A D gene is named only where the DNA matches it firmly. The size of a clone is reported for some rows only, either as once, few or many, or as a class for expanded clones.

DNA | CDR3 | V | size | J | D
TGTGCCTGGAGTGCCGGGACAGTTACTTATCAGCCCCAGCATTTT | CAWSAGTVTYQPQHF | TRBV30 | - | TRBJ1-5 | TRBD1
TGTGCCAGCAGTTTATCGGTTGACTTGGCGGATGAGCAGTTCTTC | CASSLSVDLADEQFF | TRBV27 | - | TRBJ2-1 | -
TGTGCCAGCACCCGGAGGGGGCCCTACGAGCAGTACTTC | CASTRRGPYEQYF | TRBV28 | - | TRBJ2-7 | -
TGTGCCAGCAGTTATGGGGGCCTAGTGAATTACGAGCAGTACTTC | CASSYGGLVNYEQYF | TRBV27 | - | TRBJ2-7 | -
TGTGCCAGCAGAACAGGGGGCGGGGGTGAAAAACTGTTTTTT | CASRTGGGGEKLFF | TRBV6-1 | - | TRBJ1-4 | TRBD1
TGTGCCAGCAGCGCCAGGGGTCAGGGCAATCAGCCCCAGCATTTT | CASSARGQGNQPQHF | TRBV9 | few | TRBJ1-5 | -
TGTGCCAGCACCACCTCAGGACAGGGGTGGAGCGAGCAGTACTTC | CASTTSGQGWSEQYF | TRBV5-4 | - | TRBJ2-7 | TRBD1
TGTGCCAGCAGTGTCACAGGAGTCCAAGAGACCCAGTACTTC | CASSVTGVQETQYF | TRBV7-2 | - | TRBJ2-5 | -
TGTGCCTGGACTCGGGGGGTTACTTACGAGCAGTACTTC | CAWTRGVTYEQYF | TRBV30 | - | TRBJ2-7 | TRBD2
TGTGCCAGCAGCTTGGGTCAGGGAGGGAAGAACTATGGCTACACCTTC | CASSLGQGGKNYGYTF | TRBV5-4 | - | TRBJ1-2 | -
TGTGCCAGCAGGTACACACTGAACACTGAAGCTTTCTTT | CASRYTLNTEAFF | TRBV5-4 | few | TRBJ1-1 | -
TGTGCCAGCAGCACGGGACAGGGGACAGAGACCCAGTACTTC | CASSTGQGTETQYF | TRBV7-9 | few | TRBJ2-5 | TRBD1
TGCGCCAGCAGTGAGACCGGGACGGGAGCTAACTATGGCTACACCTTC | CASSETGTGANYGYTF | TRBV10-1 | few | TRBJ1-2 | -
TGTGCCAGCTCACCCCCATTTGGCGGGCCCGTAGGAGATACGCAGTATTTT | CASSPPFGGPVGDTQYF | TRBV18 | - | TRBJ2-3 | -
TGTGCCAGCAGCCATAACACAGGGTCCGGGGAGCTGTTTTTT | CASSHNTGSGELFF | TRBV4-2 | - | TRBJ2-2 | -
TGCGCCAGCAGCTCAAAGGACTACTCAGACCCCCTCCAAGAGACCCAGTACTTC | CASSSKDYSDPLQETQYF | TRBV5-1 | - | TRBJ2-5 | -
TGTGCCAGCAGGCGGACTAGCGGGGGGCCCGCAGATACGCAGTATTTT | CASRRTSGGPADTQYF | TRBV6-6 | - | TRBJ2-3 | TRBD2
TGTGCCAGCAGCTTAGAACAGGTCTATCAGCCCCAGCATTTT | CASSLEQVYQPQHF | TRBV7-2 | - | TRBJ1-5 | -
TGTGCCTGGAGTGTACAGGGGTTCTATGGCTACACCTTC | CAWSVQGFYGYTF | TRBV30 | - | TRBJ1-2 | TRBD1
TGTGCCAGTAGTATTCAGGCAGGGGGCCGCTATGGCTACACCTTC | CASSIQAGGRYGYTF | TRBV19 | - | TRBJ1-2 | TRBD1
TGTGCCAGCAGTGGGGCGGGGGCGAACACTGAAGCTTTCTTT | CASSGAGANTEAFF | TRBV28 | few | TRBJ1-1 | -
TGTGCCAGCAGCCTCTTAAACACCGGGGAGCTGTTTTTT | CASSLLNTGELFF | TRBV7-9 | - | TRBJ2-2 | -
TGTGCCAGTAGTAGACAGTCTGAAAAACTGTTTTTT | CASSRQSEKLFF | TRBV19 | - | TRBJ1-4 | -
TGTGCCAGCTCTCGCTGGACTAGCGGGGGCCATTCCTACAATGAGCAGTTCTTC | CASSRWTSGGHSYNEQFF | TRBV25-1 | - | TRBJ2-1 | TRBD2
TGTGCCAGCAGTCCCGGGTATAGCACAGATACGCAGTATTTT | CASSPGYSTDTQYF | TRBV6-5 | few | TRBJ2-3 | -
TGTGCCAGCTTAGGACAGGGGAGGTCTGAAGCTTTCTTT | CASLGQGRSEAFF | TRBV28 | - | TRBJ1-1 | TRBD1
TGTGCCAGCGGCAGGCATGAGCAGTTCTTC | CASGRHEQFF | TRBV5-4 | - | TRBJ2-1 | -
TGCGCCAGCAGCCAAGAGGCGGGTCAGCCCCAGCATTTT | CASSQEAGQPQHF | TRBV4-3 | - | TRBJ1-5 | -
TGTGCCAGCAGCCTCAGGTTTGATAATTCACCCCTCCACTTT | CASSLRFDNSPLHF | TRBV28 | - | TRBJ1-6 | -
TGTGCCAGCAGCCGATCGGGGGGGAGGAGGGACACTGAAGCTTTCTTT | CASSRSGGRRDTEAFF | TRBV27 | - | TRBJ1-1 | -
TGTGCCAGCAGCAACGGACAGGGGGACTATGGCTACACCTTC | CASSNGQGDYGYTF | TRBV28 | - | TRBJ1-2 | TRBD1
TGCGCCAGCAGCTCAATAAGGACAGGGGACTTAGGAGACGCTTTCTTT | CASSSIRTGDLGDAFF | TRBV4-1 | - | TRBJ1-1 | TRBD1
TGTGCCAGCAGCGGGGGGACTAGCGACATTTCCTACAATGAGCAGTTCTTC | CASSGGTSDISYNEQFF | TRBV9 | few | TRBJ2-1 | TRBD2
TGTGCCAGCAGTTTCTTCACGGGGGTCTACGAGCAGTACTTC | CASSFFTGVYEQYF | TRBV28 | - | TRBJ2-7 | -
TGCGCCAGCAGCTTGGTGGGGGGTGTCACTGAAGCTTTCTTT | CASSLVGGVTEAFF | TRBV5-1 | few | TRBJ1-1 | -
TGTGCCAGCAGCTTGGTCGGGGGACCTACAGATACGCAGTATTTT | CASSLVGGPTDTQYF | TRBV5-4 | - | TRBJ2-3 | -
TGTGCCAGCAGTTGGGACAGGGGGTACGAGCAGTACTTC | CASSWDRGYEQYF | TRBV27 | - | TRBJ2-7 | TRBD1
TGCGCCAGCAGCCGCATGAGGGGGGGGAATCAGCCCCAGCATTTT | CASSRMRGGNQPQHF | TRBV4-3 | - | TRBJ1-5 | -
TGTGCCAGCAGCTTAGGCGGCCCCCAGCATTTT | CASSLGGPQHF | TRBV7-2 | - | TRBJ1-5 | -
TGTGCCAGCAGCCCCCGGGACACCTACGAGCAGTACTTC | CASSPRDTYEQYF | TRBV9 | - | TRBJ2-7 | -
TGCGCCAGCAGCTTGTGGGAGGGGGGTGTTAATGAGCAGTTCTTC | CASSLWEGGVNEQFF | TRBV5-1 | - | TRBJ2-1 | -
TGTGCCAGCCTCAGGGCTGCTAATGAAAAACTGTTTTTT | CASLRAANEKLFF | TRBV7-9 | - | TRBJ1-4 | -
TGTGCCAGCAGCGTAGCTCCACGGGGGACAGCTAACTATGGCTACACCTTC | CASSVAPRGTANYGYTF | TRBV9 | - | TRBJ1-2 | TRBD1
TGCGCCAGCAGCTTGGCCGCGAATCGTTTTCGTGCTGAAGCTTTCTTT | CASSLAANRFRAEAFF | TRBV5-1 | - | TRBJ1-1 | -
TGCGCCAGCAGCCCTCCACGGCAGGGGAACACTGAAGCTTTCTTT | CASSPPRQGNTEAFF | TRBV4-1 | - | TRBJ1-1 | -
TGTGCCAGCAGCTTGGCCTTCAGAGGGCAGGGGCTAAGTTCGAGAACTGAAGCTTTCTTT | CASSLAFRGQGLSSRTEAFF | TRBV5-5 | - | TRBJ1-1 | -
TGTGCCACCAGCATCAGGAGGCCCTACGAGCAGTACTTC | CATSIRRPYEQYF | TRBV15 | - | TRBJ2-7 | -
TGTGCCAGTAGTAACAGGGTGGCCTATGGCTACACCTTC | CASSNRVAYGYTF | TRBV19 | - | TRBJ1-2 | -
TGTGCCAGCAGCGTAGGCGGGAGAACGAATGAGCAGTTCTTC | CASSVGGRTNEQFF | TRBV9 | - | TRBJ2-1 | TRBD2
TGTGCCGCGGAGGGATCCTCGGACGAGCAGTACTTC | CAAEGSSDEQYF | TRBV28 | - | TRBJ2-7 | -
TGTGCCAGCAGCGAGAGGGGGACAGGGTATGGGCATGAGCAGTTCTTC | CASSERGTGYGHEQFF | TRBV9 | few | TRBJ2-1 | TRBD1
TGTGCCAGCAGTGGAGGACAAGAGACCCAGTACTTC | CASSGGQETQYF | TRBV6-1 | - | TRBJ2-5 | -
TGTGCCAGCAGATTGACAGATAACTATGGCTACACCTTC | CASRLTDNYGYTF | TRBV7-2 | - | TRBJ1-2 | -
TGTGCCATCAGTGAGTCGCCAGGGGGCGGACAGCCCCAGCATTTT | CAISESPGGGQPQHF | TRBV10-3 | few | TRBJ1-5 | TRBD1
TGTGCCAGTAGTATTTGGGGACAGGGCGGTCAGCCCCAGCATTTT | CASSIWGQGGQPQHF | TRBV19 | - | TRBJ1-5 | TRBD1